This TCR beta chain was recovered during a study of blood T cell repertoires in COVID-19. Study-level background: Samples of COVID-19 (acute and convalescent) were obtained from the United States, Italy and Spain.

With 6 bases removed from V and 5 bases from J, the gap between germline ends came to 11 bases. Germline values: CDR1 SEHNR, CDR2 FQNEAQ (reference sequence). This CDR3 region has 13 residues. Repertoires were generated with immunoSEQ multiplex PCR, while TCRdb's copy carries only in-frame clones and drops some. The sample has some 120,000 clones; 85% to 90% are singletons. Input material: peripheral blood. The TCR was taken from a woman aged 45-65 years with acute or convalescent COVID-19. The rearrangement joins TRBV7-9 to TRBJ1-5; D call uncertain. The CDR3 nucleotides are TGTGCCAGCAGTTCTCAGAACGATCAGCCCCAGCATTTT. Translating it yields CASSSQNDQPQHF.